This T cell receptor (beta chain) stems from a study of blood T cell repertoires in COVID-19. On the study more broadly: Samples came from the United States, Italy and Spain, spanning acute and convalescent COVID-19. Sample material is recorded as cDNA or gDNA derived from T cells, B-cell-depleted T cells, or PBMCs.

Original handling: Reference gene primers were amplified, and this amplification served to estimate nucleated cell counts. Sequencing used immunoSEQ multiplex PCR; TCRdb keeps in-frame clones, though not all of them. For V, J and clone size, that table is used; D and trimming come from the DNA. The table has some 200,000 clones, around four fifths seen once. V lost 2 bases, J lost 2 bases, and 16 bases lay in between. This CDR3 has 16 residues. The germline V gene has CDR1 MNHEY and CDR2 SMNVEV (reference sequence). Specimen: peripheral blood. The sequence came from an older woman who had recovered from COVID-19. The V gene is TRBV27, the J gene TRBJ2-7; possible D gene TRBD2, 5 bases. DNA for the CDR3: TGTGCCAGCAGTTTAGGCGGCAGGCACGGGACCTACGAGCAGTACTTC. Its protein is CASSLGGRHGTYEQYF.